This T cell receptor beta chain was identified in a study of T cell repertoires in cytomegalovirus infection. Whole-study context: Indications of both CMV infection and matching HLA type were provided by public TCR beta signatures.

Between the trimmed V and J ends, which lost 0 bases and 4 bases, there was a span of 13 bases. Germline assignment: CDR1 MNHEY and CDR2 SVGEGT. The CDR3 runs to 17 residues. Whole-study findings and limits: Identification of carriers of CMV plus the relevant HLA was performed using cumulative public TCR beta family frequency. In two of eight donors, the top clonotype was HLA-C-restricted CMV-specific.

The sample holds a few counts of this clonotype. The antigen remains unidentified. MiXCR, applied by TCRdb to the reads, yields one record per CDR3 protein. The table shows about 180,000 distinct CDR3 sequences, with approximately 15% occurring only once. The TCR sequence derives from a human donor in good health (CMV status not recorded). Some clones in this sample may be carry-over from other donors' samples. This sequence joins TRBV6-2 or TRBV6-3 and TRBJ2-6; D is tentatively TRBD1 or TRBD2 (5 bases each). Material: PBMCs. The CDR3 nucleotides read TGTGCCAGCAGTTACTCGAGACAGCGGAACGGGGCCAACGTCCTGACTTTC. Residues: CASSYSRQRNGANVLTF.